This T cell receptor beta chain was recorded in a study of blood T cell repertoires in COVID-19. Across the study: Nucleic acid was either cDNA or gDNA, and it came from T cells, B-cell-depleted T cells, or PBMCs.

Original data processing: The authors estimated nucleated cell counts from reference gene primer amplification. The table came from immunoSEQ multiplex PCR; TCRdb's copy has only in-frame clones and leaves some out. V and J calls and clone size are given by that table; D and trimming were obtained from the DNA. The data hold about 190,000 clones, with under 85% observed a single time. Trimming removed 8 bases from V and 2 bases from J; junction bases left unmatched: 7. Germline V gives CDR1 MNHEY, CDR2 SVGAGI. The CDR3 loop spans 14 amino acids. The gene calls are TRBV6-5 and TRBJ2-3; 7 bases are shared with TRBD2. Sequenced material: peripheral blood. The receptor was isolated from a man between 60 and 75 years old with active or convalescent COVID-19. CDR3 nucleotides: TGTGCCAGCCGGGGGGAGGGGATCACAGATACGCAGTATTTT. This codes for CASRGEGITDTQYF.